This T cell receptor beta chain was observed in a study of long-term antiretroviral therapy in people with HIV. General study results and limits: HIV repertoires showed narrower CDR3 length ranges than controls.

An immunoSEQ assay, version v3.0, was performed at survey level. The protocol was immunoSEQ multiplex PCR, while the TCRdb copy is restricted to in-frame clones and leaves out a portion. The data hold some 15,000 clones, with over 75% observed a single time. As regards this clone: No antigen is known for it.

This CDR3 is 14 amino acids long. The junction had 1 base not matched to a gene; V was cut back by 8 bases and J by 6 bases. CDR1 and CDR2 from the germline V gene are SNHLY and FYNNEI. Material: unsorted PBMCs, obtained around 1.2 years before starting antiretroviral therapy. The gene calls are TRBV2 and TRBJ2-2; 15 bases agree with TRBD2. This receptor was taken from a man aged 30 to 45 with HIV. For the CDR3, the DNA is TGTGCCAGCCGGACTAGCGGGAGGGCCGGGGAGCTGTTTTTT. Protein sequence: CASRTSGRAGELFF.